Included here is one T cell receptor (beta chain) sequence, with context. Profiling relied on immunoSEQ multiplex PCR, and the TCRdb table lists in-frame clones only, not all of them. The sample lists some 66,000 clones, roughly 86% occurring once. Sample time point: pretreatment peripheral blood. The sample originates from a study of PD-L1 blockade in urothelial cancer. Germline V gene sequence: CDR1 SEHNR, CDR2 FQNEAQ (reference sequence). The CDR3 loop spans 16 amino acids. With 4 bases removed from V and 0 bases from J, the gap between germline ends came to 15 bases. This sample comprised PBMCs, obtained around atezolizumab (anti-PD-L1) treatment. The source is a man aged 55 to 70 with urothelial cancer. The V gene is TRBV7-9, the J gene TRBJ2-5; TRBD1 is a possible D gene (6 bases). The CDR3 loop is CASSWTGQRYQETQYF. CDR3 DNA sequence: TGTGCCAGCAGCTGGACTGGACAGCGATACCAAGAGACCCAGTACTTC.